These 18 T cell receptor beta chains came from one sample sequenced in a study of human T cells and chemical hapten exposure. Stated time point: patch test 3, about 24 weeks after DPC sensitization. Treatment denoted: therapeutic diphenylcyclopropenone sensitization with weekly scalp DPC. TCRdb re-called the RACE reads with MiXCR, one entry per CDR3 protein. The sample consists of 150,000 to 200,000 distinct CDR3 sequences, around 23% of them appearing once. The input for sequencing was whole blood, taken in connection with sensitization to the hapten diphenylcyclopropenone (DPC). These receptors originate from a woman in her thirties or forties with alopecia areata. Some clones in this sample may be carry-over from other donors' samples.

CDR3 bases: TGTGCCAGCAGCTTAACAAGGGAAGACAGGAGGATCCCCTACGAGCAGTACTTC. Translating it yields CASSLTREDRRIPYEQYF. The chain is built from TRBV11-2 and TRBJ2-7; perhaps TRBD1 as D (6 bases). V lost 2 bases and J lost 2, with 22 bases in between. CDR1 is SGHAT and CDR2 is FQNNGV in the germline V gene. The CDR3 loop spans 18 amino acids.

J is TRBJ2-3 and V is TRBV4-1; D not resolved. The CDR3 runs to 14 residues. CDR1 is MGHRA and CDR2 is YSYEKL in the germline V gene. The V end lost 2 bases, the J end lost 1 base, and 7 bases lay between the germline ends. The DNA for the CDR3 is TGCGCCAGCAGCCAACCCAGTGGCACAGATACGCAGTATTTT. This translates into CASSQPSGTDTQYF.

This clonotype occurred a few times. A junction boundary mismatches the germline segment, possibly from a read error. The chain has TRBV4-2 and TRBJ2-3; 10 bases are shared with TRBD2. The CDR3 extends over 16 amino acids. CDR1 and CDR2 (germline): LGHNA, YNFKEQ. The CDR3 reads CASSQGNSGRSDTQYF. CDR3 DNA: TGCGCCAGCAGCCAAGGGAATAGCGGGAGGTCAGATACGCAGTATTTT.

The rearrangement links TRBV7-9 to TRBJ2-6; 7 nucleotides align to TRBD1. The germline CDR1 and CDR2 sequences are SEHNR and FQNEAQ (reference sequence). The V segment lost 4 bases and the J segment 0 bases; nucleotides outside the gene matches: 6. The CDR3 is 17 residues long. This chain's CDR3 is CASSYRDSHSGANVLTF. The CDR3 DNA sequence: TGTGCCAGCAGCTACCGGGACAGCCACTCTGGGGCCAACGTCCTGACTTTC.

The chain employs TRBV6-4 and TRBJ2-7; D may correspond to TRBD1 or TRBD2 (5 bases each). Germline values: CDR1 MRHNA, CDR2 SNTAGT. With 3 bases removed from V and 5 bases from J, the gap between germline ends came to 11 bases. The CDR3 covers 13 residues. The CDR3 region is CASSEGEGHEQYF. The CDR3 coding sequence is TGTGCCAGCAGTGAAGGAGAGGGGCACGAGCAGTACTTC.

V and J are TRBV15 and TRBJ2-1; D is unresolved. This CDR3 has 15 residues. The germline V gene has CDR1 LNHNV and CDR2 YYDKDF (reference sequence). With 1 base removed from V and 8 bases from J, the gap between germline ends came to 15 bases. The CDR3 region has the DNA TGTGCCACCAGCAGAGGACCCACACGATCGGATGAGCAGTTCTTC. Translation gives CATSRGPTRSDEQFF.

This clonotype was picked up many times. V gene TRBV10-2 combines with J gene TRBJ1-2, with 8 bases that match TRBD1. V dropped 7 bases and J dropped 6; count of bases not matched to a gene: 7. The CDR3 has 13 residues. From germline, CDR1 is WSHSY and CDR2 SAAADI. The CDR3 DNA reads TGCGCCAGCATGGTAGCAGGGGGCGATGGCTACACCTTC. Its translation: CASMVAGGDGYTF.

The sample holds many counts of this clonotype. V and J are TRBV7-9 and TRBJ1-5; TRBD1 might be the D (6 bases). V was cut by 5 bases and J by 0 bases, with 11 bases left in between. Germline V lookup: CDR1 SEHNR, CDR2 FQNEAQ (reference sequence). The CDR3 loop spans 15 amino acids. This chain's CDR3 is CASSRRGPSNQPQHF. In DNA, the CDR3 is TGTGCCAGCAGCCGGCGGGGGCCTAGCAATCAGCCCCAGCATTTT.

This clonotype was detected once. The rearrangement uses TRBV3-1 and TRBJ2-1; tentative D call: TRBD1 (6 bases). The CDR3 is 16 residues long. Trimming removed 2 bases at V and 8 bases at J, with 19 bases between. Germline assignment: CDR1 LGHDT and CDR2 YNNKEL (reference sequence). CDR3 nucleotide sequence: TGTGCCAGCAGCCAATTTATACAGGGAGTTTGGTATGAGCAGTTCTTC. Amino acid sequence: CASSQFIQGVWYEQFF.

This chain links TRBV4-1 with TRBJ1-1; TRBD1 agrees at 9 bases. This CDR3 is 15 amino acids long. The V and J ends lost 5 bases and 3 bases, in that order; junction bases with no gene match: 7. Germline lookup yields CDR1 MGHRA and CDR2 YSYEKL. The CDR3 DNA reads as TGCGCCAGCAGCGGGGACAGGGATTTAGACACTGAAGCTTTCTTT. This translates into CASSGDRDLDTEAFF.

The chain uses TRBV20-1 and TRBJ2-2, with D unclear. This CDR3 has 14 amino acids. The germline gives CDR1 DFQATT, CDR2 SNEGSKA (reference sequence). V lost 3 bases and J 2 bases, leaving 10 bases between the germline ends. CDR3 residues: CSASFPFNTGELFF. DNA for the CDR3: TGCAGTGCTAGTTTTCCCTTTAACACCGGGGAGCTGTTTTTT.

The chain is built from TRBV29-1 and TRBJ1-2; tentative D call: TRBD1 (6 bases). Trimming left V 7 bases short and J 2 bases short, with 11 bases between. This CDR3 is built from 12 residues. The V gene's germline CDR1 is SQVTM and CDR2 ANQGSEA. The CDR3 is CSGGDKNYGYTF. The CDR3 bases are TGCAGCGGAGGGGACAAGAACTATGGCTACACCTTC.

This clonotype occurred a few times. V gene TRBV5-1 combines with J gene TRBJ2-5, with 8 bases aligning to TRBD2. The trim removed 5 bases at V and 5 bases at J, leaving 11 bases unmatched. Germline V lookup: CDR1 SGHRS, CDR2 YFSETQ. The length of the CDR3 is 15 residues. DNA for the CDR3: TGCGCCAGCAGGCCAGAAGGACTAGCCGGCGAGACCCAGTACTTC. Translating gives CASRPEGLAGETQYF.

This clonotype was counted only a few times. The chain employs TRBV7-9 and TRBJ2-3, with D unresolved. Between the trimmed V and J ends, which lost 7 bases and 2 bases, there was a span of 13 bases. The CDR3 is made up of 14 amino acids. Germline loops: CDR1 SEHNR, CDR2 FQNEAQ (reference sequence). The CDR3, as DNA: TGTGCCAGCATCACAGAGTCGATCACAGATACGCAGTATTTT. Amino acids: CASITESITDTQYF.

V and J are TRBV11-2 and TRBJ2-7, with D maybe TRBD2 (5 bases). Germline V gives CDR1 SGHAT, CDR2 FQNNGV. CDR3 length: 12 amino acids. The V end lost 5 bases, the J end lost 6 bases, and 11 bases lay between the germline ends. For the CDR3, the DNA is TGTGCCAGCAGCCAGGACTGGGGCGAGCAGTACTTC. This codes for CASSQDWGEQYF.

This clonotype came up a few times. The V call is TRBV20-1, the J call TRBJ2-1, with a possible D match to TRBD2 (5 bases). Trimming cost V 3 bases and J 10 bases, with 13 bases left between them. Germline assignment: CDR1 DFQATT and CDR2 SNEGSKA (reference sequence). The CDR3 extends over 12 amino acids. CDR3 nucleotide sequence: TGCAGTGCTAGCACTAGGGAGCACGAGCAGTTCTTC. Protein product: CSASTREHEQFF.

The chain couples TRBV7-2 to TRBJ2-7; 8 bases fit TRBD2. The CDR3 covers 14 residues. Per germline, CDR1 SGHTA and CDR2 FQGNSA. With 4 bases clipped from V and 1 base from J, the junction kept 3 bases outside the gene matches. CDR3 in amino acids: CASSSLAGSYEQYF. The CDR3 DNA reads TGTGCCAGCAGCTCCCTAGCGGGTTCCTACGAGCAGTACTTC.

This clonotype appeared many times. V gene TRBV5-5 combines with J gene TRBJ2-5, with 9 bases fitting TRBD1. With 4 bases clipped from V and 1 base from J, the junction kept 2 bases outside the gene matches. CDR1 SGHKS and CDR2 YYEKEE come from the germline V gene (reference sequence). This CDR3 has 14 residues. As DNA, the CDR3 is TGTGCCAGCAGCCCGGGACAGGGCCAAGAGACCCAGTACTTC. Its protein is CASSPGQGQETQYF. The entire variable domain, with the rest obtained from reference TRBV5-5 and TRBJ2-5, is as follows: DAGVTQSPTHLIKTRGQQVTLRCSPISGHKSVSWYQQVLGQGPQFIFQYYEKEERGRGNFPDRFSARQFPNYSSELNVNALLLGDSALYLCASSPGQGQETQYFGPGTRLLVL.